A single sample is the source of the 9 T cell receptor beta chains below, sequenced in a study of T cell responses to AZD1222 COVID-19 vaccine. Sequencing was performed with immunoSEQ multiplex PCR; in TCRdb, only in-frame clones are kept and a portion is missing. This table holds over 95,000 clones, approximately 89% found once. Sequences were derived from peripheral blood, sampled 28 days after the second AZD1222 dose. These receptors originate from an adult who received the AZD1222 COVID-19 vaccine.

V is TRBV5-4 and J is TRBJ1-4, with 9 positions matching TRBD1. The V gene's germline CDR1 is SGHNT and CDR2 YYREEE (reference sequence). The CDR3 has 15 amino acids. The V segment lost 5 bases and the J segment 5 bases; nucleotides outside the gene matches: 7. In DNA, the CDR3 is TGTGCCAGCAGTTATGGGACAGGGCCCAATGAAAAACTGTTTTTT. Its protein is CASSYGTGPNEKLFF.

The V and J genes are TRBV6-4 and TRBJ1-6; D call uncertain. The germline V gene encodes CDR1 MRHNA and CDR2 SNTAGT. The V gene lost 3 bases and the J gene lost 6 bases, with 6 bases spanning the gap. The CDR3 loop spans 13 amino acids. The CDR3 loop is CASSESTNSPLHF. CDR3 DNA: TGTGCCAGCAGTGAAAGTACTAATTCACCCCTCCACTTT.

The rearrangement joins TRBV6-5 to TRBJ2-2; D gene unclear. The CDR3 is made up of 12 amino acids. Germline CDR1 is MNHEY and CDR2 is SVGAGI. V was trimmed by 7 bases and J by 0 bases, leaving 3 bases between them. CDR3 loop: CASTTNTGELFF. The CDR3 DNA follows: TGTGCCAGCACCACGAACACCGGGGAGCTGTTTTTT.

This clone was recorded a few times. This rearrangement joins TRBV12-5 to TRBJ1-1; D is possibly TRBD1 (5 bases). The CDR3 loop spans 14 amino acids. The germline gives CDR1 LGHNT, CDR2 FRNRAP. V was trimmed by 5 bases and J by 4 bases, leaving 14 bases between them. In DNA, the CDR3 is TGTGCTAGTGGTAGCCCGGGGGAGGGCACTGAAGCTTTCTTT. This codes for CASGSPGEGTEAFF.

The chain links TRBV20-1 to TRBJ1-1; 10 bases line up with TRBD1. This CDR3 has 15 amino acids. The germline gives CDR1 DFQATT, CDR2 SNEGSKA (reference sequence). V gave up 3 bases and J gave up 4 bases; unmatched junction bases: 8. CDR3 coding DNA: TGCAGTGCTAGTCTGGGACAGGGGACCCTCACTGAAGCTTTCTTT. Its protein is CSASLGQGTLTEAFF.

This clone was found a few times. This sequence joins TRBV4-1 and TRBJ1-5; D is perhaps TRBD1 (5 bases). The germline V gene encodes CDR1 MGHRA and CDR2 YSYEKL. Trimming stripped 4 bases from V and 4 bases from J, with 11 bases between. The CDR3 sequence is 14 residues long. The CDR3 nucleotides are TGCGCCAGCAGCCTACAGGTTTCGAATCAGCCCCAGCATTTT. Protein product: CASSLQVSNQPQHF.

This clone appeared a few times. The gene calls are TRBV2 and TRBJ1-2; D is unclear. Trimming cost V 4 bases and J 1 base, with 10 bases left between them. CDR1 is SNHLY, CDR2 FYNNEI, per germline. The CDR3 sequence is 14 residues long. The CDR3 sequence is CASSVGSVNYGYTF. As DNA, the CDR3 is TGTGCCAGCAGTGTCGGGTCAGTTAACTATGGCTACACCTTC.

The chain couples TRBV21-1 to TRBJ2-2; the table assigns TRBD2, which was not confirmed against the DNA. TRBV21-1 is labeled a pseudogene. This CDR3 has 17 residues. CDR3 nucleotides: TGTGCCAGCAGCAAAAAGGAGGGGATCTCGAACACCGGGGAGCTGTTTTTT. It codes for CASSKKEGISNTGELFF.

J is TRBJ1-1 and V is TRBV7-8, with 7 bases matching TRBD1. Germline values: CDR1 SGHVS, CDR2 FQNEAQ. CDR3 length: 14 residues. Trimming cost V 0 bases and J 9 bases; bases outside gene matches: 7. Here the CDR3 DNA reads TGTGCCAGCAGCTTAGCGCAGGGGGGATGGAAAGCTTTCTTT. Its translation is CASSLAQGGWKAFF.